Sequencing of this TCR beta chain was carried out in a study of spatial heterogeneity in lung cancer. At the level of the study: Raw-read counts averaged over ten per unique TCR and UMI combination. General study findings and limits: Ubiquitous expanded tumor TCRs showed up in blood more at resection than follow-up.

The CDR3 is 13 amino acids. From germline, CDR1 is SEHNR and CDR2 FQNEAQ (reference sequence). The ends were cut back, 5 bases at V and 4 bases at J, with 9 bases in the middle. The presence of a unique molecular identifier marked each TCR cDNA molecule. MiXCR, run by TCRdb on the 5' RACE reads, gives a single entry per CDR3 protein. The sample gives some 5,000 distinct CDR3 sequences, approximately 33% of which show up once; roughly 4% is in the top ten. The time point is: sample taken at primary tumor resection. In each case, whole RNA from tumor, nontumor lung or frozen PBMC was sequenced unsorted. Patients with untreated early-stage non-small cell lung cancer, numbering 72, were the donors. Notes on this clonotype: The target antigen is unknown. This beta chain slipped into a library made for alpha chains as a stray read, so its size is not meaningful.

Material: PBMCs, obtained at surgery. This TCR came from a female donor with early-stage non-small cell lung cancer. V gene TRBV7-9 combines with J gene TRBJ2-1; D gene unclear. The CDR3 DNA follows: TGTGCCAGCAGCCCCGACGGTTACAATGAGCAGTTCTTC. The encoded protein is CASSPDGYNEQFF.